This T cell receptor beta chain was recorded in a study of cytomegalovirus exposure and HLA in healthy donors. Study details: The approximately 130 validation repertoires and the 650 to 850 first-cohort repertoires shared a platform, a later analysis reported. Study findings and constraints: Among TCR sequences, most were rare, though some public TCRs appeared in many donors. The study labeled 150 to 200 TCR beta chains cytomegalovirus-associated. In vitro assays verified that three CMV-associated chains recognized CMV antigens specifically.

Germline V CDR1 and CDR2: MDHEN, SYDVKM. The CDR3 is 12 residues long. Trimming removed 5 bases from V and 10 bases from J, with 12 bases in between. Only one count was recorded for this clone. The antigen is not known. Using immunoSEQ multiplex PCR, the repertoire was profiled, and TCRdb retains in-frame clones only, with some absent. The sample includes fewer than 150,000 clones, 70% to 90% of them seen just once. The chain employs TRBV28 and TRBJ1-3, with D possibly being TRBD1 (5 bases). Sequenced input: PBMCs. The TCR was taken from a woman aged 18-29 years in good health and CMV-seropositive. The CDR3 sequence: CASSDSLWTIYF. The CDR3 nucleotides read TGTGCCAGCAGTGACAGCCTTTGGACCATATATTTT. Full variable domain (remainder filled in from reference TRBV28 and TRBJ1-3): DVKVTQSSRYLVKRTGEKVFLECVQDMDHENMFWYRQDPGLGLRLIYFSYDVKMKEKGDIPEGYSVSREKKERFSLILESASTNQTSMYLCASSDSLWTIYFGEGSWLTVV.